The entry below gives a single T cell receptor (beta chain) sequence along with its context. This specimen belongs to a study of T cells after posttransplantation cyclophosphamide. CDR3 size: 15 residues. In germline, CDR1 is SGHRS, CDR2 YFSETQ. Trimming removed 6 bases at V and 2 bases at J, with 17 bases between. Only in-frame clones appear in the TCRdb table, and some are missing; sequencing was by immunoSEQ multiplex PCR. Of about 52,000 clones detected, approximately 94% appear once; the ten largest clones hold 2.9%. The source material was PBMCs. This chain uses TRBV5-1 with TRBJ1-2; D ambiguous. This TCR derives from a woman aged 30 to 39 in good health and a related stem cell transplant donor. CDR3 in DNA: TGCGCCAGCAACTCTCAACCGGGAACAAACTATGGCTACACCTTC. Its protein product is CASNSQPGTNYGYTF.